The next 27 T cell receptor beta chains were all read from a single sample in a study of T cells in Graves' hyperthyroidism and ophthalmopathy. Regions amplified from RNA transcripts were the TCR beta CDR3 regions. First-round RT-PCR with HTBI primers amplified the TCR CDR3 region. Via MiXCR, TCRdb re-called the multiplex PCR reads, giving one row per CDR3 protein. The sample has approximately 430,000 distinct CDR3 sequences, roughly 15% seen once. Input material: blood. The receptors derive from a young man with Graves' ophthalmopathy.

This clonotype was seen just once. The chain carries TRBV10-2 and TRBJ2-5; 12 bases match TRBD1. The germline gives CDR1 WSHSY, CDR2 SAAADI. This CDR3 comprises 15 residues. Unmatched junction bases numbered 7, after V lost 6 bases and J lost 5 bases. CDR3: CASRTGQGAWETQYF. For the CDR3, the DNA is TGCGCCAGCAGGACGGGACAGGGGGCTTGGGAGACCCAGTACTTC.

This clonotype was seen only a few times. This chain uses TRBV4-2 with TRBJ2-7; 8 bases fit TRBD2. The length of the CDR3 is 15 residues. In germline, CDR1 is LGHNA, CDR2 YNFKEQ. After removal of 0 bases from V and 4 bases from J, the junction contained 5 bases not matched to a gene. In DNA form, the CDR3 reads TGTGCCAGCAGCCAAGATCATCAGCGGGAGTACGAGCAGTACTTC. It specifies CASSQDHQREYEQYF.

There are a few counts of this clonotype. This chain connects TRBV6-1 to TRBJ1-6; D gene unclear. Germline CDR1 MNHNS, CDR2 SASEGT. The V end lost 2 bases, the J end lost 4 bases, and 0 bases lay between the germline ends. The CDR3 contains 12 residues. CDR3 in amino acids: CASSEYNSPLHF. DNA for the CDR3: TGTGCCAGCAGTGAATATAATTCACCCCTCCACTTT.

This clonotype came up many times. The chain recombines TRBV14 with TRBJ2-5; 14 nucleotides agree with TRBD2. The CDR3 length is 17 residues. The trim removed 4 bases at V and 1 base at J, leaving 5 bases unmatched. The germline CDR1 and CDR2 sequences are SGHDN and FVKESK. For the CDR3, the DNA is TGTGCCAGCAGCCCGGGACTAGCGGGAGTTGGCCAAGAGACCCAGTACTTC. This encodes CASSPGLAGVGQETQYF.

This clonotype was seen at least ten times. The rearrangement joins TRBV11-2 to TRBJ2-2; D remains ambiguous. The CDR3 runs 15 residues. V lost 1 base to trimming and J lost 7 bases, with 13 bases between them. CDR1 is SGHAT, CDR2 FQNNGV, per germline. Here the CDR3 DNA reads TGTGCCAGCAGCTTAGCCCGGGTCGAAGGCGGGGAGCTGTTTTTT. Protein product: CASSLARVEGGELFF.

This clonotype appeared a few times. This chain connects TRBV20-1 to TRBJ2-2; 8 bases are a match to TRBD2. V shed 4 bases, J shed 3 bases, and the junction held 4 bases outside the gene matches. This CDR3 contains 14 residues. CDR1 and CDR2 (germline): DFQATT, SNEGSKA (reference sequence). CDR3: CSAKRESDTGELFF. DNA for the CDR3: TGCAGTGCTAAGCGGGAGTCCGACACCGGGGAGCTGTTTTTT.

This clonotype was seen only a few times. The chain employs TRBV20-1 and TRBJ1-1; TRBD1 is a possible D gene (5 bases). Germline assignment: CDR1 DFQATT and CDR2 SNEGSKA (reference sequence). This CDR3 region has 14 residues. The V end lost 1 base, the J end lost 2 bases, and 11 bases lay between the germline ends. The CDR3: CSARVTGINTEAFF. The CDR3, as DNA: TGCAGTGCTAGAGTAACAGGTATCAACACTGAAGCTTTCTTT.

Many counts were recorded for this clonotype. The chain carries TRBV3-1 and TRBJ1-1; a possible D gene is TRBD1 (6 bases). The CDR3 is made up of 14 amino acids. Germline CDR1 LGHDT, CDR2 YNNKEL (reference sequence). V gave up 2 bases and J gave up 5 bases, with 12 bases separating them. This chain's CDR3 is CASSQRGGGTEAFF. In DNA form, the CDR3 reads TGTGCCAGCAGCCAACGAGGGGGAGGGACTGAAGCTTTCTTT.

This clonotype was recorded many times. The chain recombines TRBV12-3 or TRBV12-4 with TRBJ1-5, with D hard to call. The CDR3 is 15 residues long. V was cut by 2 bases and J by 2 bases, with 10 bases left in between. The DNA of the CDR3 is TGTGCCAGCAGTTTAATAAGGGTTGGCAATCAGCCCCAGCATTTT. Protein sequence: CASSLIRVGNQPQHF.

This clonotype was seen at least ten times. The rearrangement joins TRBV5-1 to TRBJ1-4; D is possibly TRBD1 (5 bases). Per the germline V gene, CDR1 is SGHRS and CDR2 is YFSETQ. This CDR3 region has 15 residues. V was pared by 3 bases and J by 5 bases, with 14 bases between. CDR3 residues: CASSSQDPGNEKLFF. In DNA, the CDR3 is TGCGCCAGCAGCTCACAGGACCCGGGAAATGAAAAACTGTTTTTT.

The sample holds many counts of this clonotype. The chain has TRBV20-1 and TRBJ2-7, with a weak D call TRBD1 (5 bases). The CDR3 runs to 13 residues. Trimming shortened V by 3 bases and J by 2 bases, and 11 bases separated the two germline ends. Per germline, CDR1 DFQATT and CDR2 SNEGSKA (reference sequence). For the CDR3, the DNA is TGCAGTGCTAGGGGCAGGGTAGCCTACGAGCAGTACTTC. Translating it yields CSARGRVAYEQYF.

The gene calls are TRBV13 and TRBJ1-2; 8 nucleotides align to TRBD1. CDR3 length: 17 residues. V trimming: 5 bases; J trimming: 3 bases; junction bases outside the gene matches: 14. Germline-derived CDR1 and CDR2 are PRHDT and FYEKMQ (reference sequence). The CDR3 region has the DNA TGTGCCAGCAGCACCCGGACAGGGCGCGCGTATGACTATGGCTACACCTTC. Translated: CASSTRTGRAYDYGYTF.

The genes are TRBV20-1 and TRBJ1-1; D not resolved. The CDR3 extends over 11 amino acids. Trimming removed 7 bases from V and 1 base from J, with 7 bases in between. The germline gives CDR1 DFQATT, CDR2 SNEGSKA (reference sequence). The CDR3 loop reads CSVDSNTEAFF. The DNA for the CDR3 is TGCAGTGTGGACTCGAACACTGAAGCTTTCTTT.

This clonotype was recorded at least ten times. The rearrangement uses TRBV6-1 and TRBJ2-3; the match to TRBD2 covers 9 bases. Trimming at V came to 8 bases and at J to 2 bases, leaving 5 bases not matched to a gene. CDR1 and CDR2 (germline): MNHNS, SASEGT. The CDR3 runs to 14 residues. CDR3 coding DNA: TGTGCCAGCCGACTAGCGGAACTCACAGATACGCAGTATTTT. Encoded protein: CASRLAELTDTQYF.

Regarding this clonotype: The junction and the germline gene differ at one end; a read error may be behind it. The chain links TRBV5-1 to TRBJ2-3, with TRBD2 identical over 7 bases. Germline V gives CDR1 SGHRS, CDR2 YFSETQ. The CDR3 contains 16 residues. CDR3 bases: TGTGCCAGCAGCTGGGGGAGGGCGGGGGGCACAGATACGCAGTATTTT. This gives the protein CASSWGRAGGTDTQYF.

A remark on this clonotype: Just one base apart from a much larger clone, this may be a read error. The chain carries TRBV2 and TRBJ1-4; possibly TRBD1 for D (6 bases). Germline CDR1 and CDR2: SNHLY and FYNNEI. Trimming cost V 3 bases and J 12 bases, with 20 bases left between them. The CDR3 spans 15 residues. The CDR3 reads CASSDPRDIPWQLFF. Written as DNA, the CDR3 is TGTGCCAGCAGTGACCCCCGGGACATCCCTTGGCAACTGTTTTTT.

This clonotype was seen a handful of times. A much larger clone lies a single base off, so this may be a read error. CDR3 coding DNA: TGTGCCTGGAGTGAAGACCTAATGGGGAAACTGTTTTTT. Amino acids: CAWSEDLMGKLFF. V gene TRBV30 combines with J gene TRBJ1-4, with D unresolved. CDR3 length: 13 residues. Trimming took 1 base from V and 11 from J, leaving 14 bases between them. Germline V CDR1 and CDR2: GTSNPN, SVGIG (reference sequence).

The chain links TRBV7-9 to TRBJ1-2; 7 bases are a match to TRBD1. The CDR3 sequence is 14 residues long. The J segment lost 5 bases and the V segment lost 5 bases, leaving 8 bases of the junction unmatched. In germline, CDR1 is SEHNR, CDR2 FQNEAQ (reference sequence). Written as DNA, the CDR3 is TGTGCCAGCAGCGCCGACAGGGATCGGTATGGCTACACCTTC. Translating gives CASSADRDRYGYTF.

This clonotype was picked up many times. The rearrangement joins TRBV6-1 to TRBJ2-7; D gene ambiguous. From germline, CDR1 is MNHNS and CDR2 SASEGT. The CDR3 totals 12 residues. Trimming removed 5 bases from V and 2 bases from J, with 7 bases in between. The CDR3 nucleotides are TGTGCCAGCAGTCAACATCCCTACGAGCAGTACTTC. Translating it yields CASSQHPYEQYF.

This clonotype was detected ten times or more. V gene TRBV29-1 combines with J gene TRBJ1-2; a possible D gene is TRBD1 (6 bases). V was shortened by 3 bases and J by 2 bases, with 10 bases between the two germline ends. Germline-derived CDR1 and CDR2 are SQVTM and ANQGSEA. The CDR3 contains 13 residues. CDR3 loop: CSVEEGGNYGYTF. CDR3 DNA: TGCAGCGTTGAGGAGGGGGGCAACTATGGCTACACCTTC.

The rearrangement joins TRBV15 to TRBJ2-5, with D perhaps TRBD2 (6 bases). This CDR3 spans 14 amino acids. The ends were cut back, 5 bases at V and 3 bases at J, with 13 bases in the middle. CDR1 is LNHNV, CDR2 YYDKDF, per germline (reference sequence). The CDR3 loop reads CATSPGWGEETQYF. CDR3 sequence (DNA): TGTGCCACCAGCCCTGGGTGGGGGGAAGAGACCCAGTACTTC.

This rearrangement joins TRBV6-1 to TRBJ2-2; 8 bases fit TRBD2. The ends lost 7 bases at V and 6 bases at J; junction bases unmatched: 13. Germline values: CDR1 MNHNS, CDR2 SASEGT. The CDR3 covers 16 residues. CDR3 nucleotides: TGTGCCAGCAACCGGCTAGCGGGTGTCCGATCCGGGGAGCTGTTTTTT. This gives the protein CASNRLAGVRSGELFF.

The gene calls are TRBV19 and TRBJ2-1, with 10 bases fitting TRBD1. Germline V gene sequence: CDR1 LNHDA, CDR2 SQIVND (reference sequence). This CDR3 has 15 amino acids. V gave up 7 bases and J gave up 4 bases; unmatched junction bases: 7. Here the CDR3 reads CASISDRGPYNEQFF. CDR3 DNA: TGTGCCAGTATTAGTGACAGGGGGCCTTACAATGAGCAGTTCTTC. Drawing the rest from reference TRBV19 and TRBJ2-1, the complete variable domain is DGGITQSPKYLFRKEGQNVTLSCEQNLNHDAMYWYRQDPGQGLRLIYYSQIVNDFQKGDIAEGYSVSREKKESFPLTVTSAQKNPTAFYLCASISDRGPYNEQFFGPGTRLTVL.

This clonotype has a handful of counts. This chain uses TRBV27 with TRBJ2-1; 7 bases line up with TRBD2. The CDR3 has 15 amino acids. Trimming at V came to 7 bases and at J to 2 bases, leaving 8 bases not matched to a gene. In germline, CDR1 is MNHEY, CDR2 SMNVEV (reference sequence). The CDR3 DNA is TGTGCCAGCAAGAGGCTAGCGGTTACCTACAATGAGCAGTTCTTC. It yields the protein CASKRLAVTYNEQFF.

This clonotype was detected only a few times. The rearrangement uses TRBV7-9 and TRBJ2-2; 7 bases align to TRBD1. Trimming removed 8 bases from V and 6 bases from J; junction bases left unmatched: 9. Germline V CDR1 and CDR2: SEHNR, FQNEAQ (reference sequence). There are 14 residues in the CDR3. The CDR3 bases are TGTGCCAGCGGATCACAGGGGCGCCCCGGGGAGCTGTTTTTT. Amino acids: CASGSQGRPGELFF.

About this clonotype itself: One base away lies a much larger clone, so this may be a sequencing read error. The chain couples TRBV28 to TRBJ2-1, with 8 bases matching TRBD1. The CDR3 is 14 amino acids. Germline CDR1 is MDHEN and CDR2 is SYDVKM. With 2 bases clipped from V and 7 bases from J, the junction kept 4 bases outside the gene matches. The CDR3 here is CASSLLDRANEQFF. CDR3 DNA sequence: TGTGCCAGCAGTTTACTGGACAGGGCTAATGAGCAGTTCTTC. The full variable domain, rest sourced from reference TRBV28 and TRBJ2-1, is DVKVTQSSRYLVKRTGEKVFLECVQDMDHENMFWYRQDPGLGLRLIYFSYDVKMKEKGDIPEGYSVSREKKERFSLILESASTNQTSMYLCASSLLDRANEQFFGPGTRLTVL.

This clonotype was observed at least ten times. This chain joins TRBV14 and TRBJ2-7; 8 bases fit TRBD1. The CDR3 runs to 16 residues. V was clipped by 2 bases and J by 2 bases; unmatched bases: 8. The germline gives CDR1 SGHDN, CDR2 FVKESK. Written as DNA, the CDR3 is TGTGCCAGCAGCCAACGGGACAGGCAGCCGACCTACGAGCAGTACTTC. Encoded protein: CASSQRDRQPTYEQYF.